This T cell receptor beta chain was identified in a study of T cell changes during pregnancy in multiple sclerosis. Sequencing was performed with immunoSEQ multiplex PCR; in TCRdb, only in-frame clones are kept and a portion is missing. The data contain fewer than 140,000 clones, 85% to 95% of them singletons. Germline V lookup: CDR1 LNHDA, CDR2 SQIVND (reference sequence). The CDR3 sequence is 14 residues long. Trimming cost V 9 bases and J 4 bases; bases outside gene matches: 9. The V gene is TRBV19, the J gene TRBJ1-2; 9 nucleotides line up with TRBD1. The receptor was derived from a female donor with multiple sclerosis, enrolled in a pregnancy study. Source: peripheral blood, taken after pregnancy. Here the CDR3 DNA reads TGTGCCAGCCGACAGGGGGGGGTGAGCTATGGCTACACCTTC. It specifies CASRQGGVSYGYTF.